These 12 T cell receptor beta chains were sequenced from one sample in a study of T cells in Graves' hyperthyroidism and ophthalmopathy. RNA transcripts yielded amplified TCR beta CDR3 regions. HTBI primers were used for first-round RT-PCR of the TCR CDR3. TCRdb re-derived calls from the multiplex PCR reads in MiXCR, one entry per CDR3 protein. The sample carries a few hundred thousand distinct CDR3 sequences, 15% recorded once. The sample consisted of blood. The origin of the receptors is a woman aged 25 to 39 with Graves' hyperthyroidism.

In its sample, this clonotype was seen a few times. The chain couples TRBV5-1 to TRBJ2-5; D call uncertain. This CDR3 spans 15 amino acids. V was pared by 7 bases and J by 2 bases, with 18 bases between. The V gene's germline CDR1 is SGHRS and CDR2 YFSETQ. The CDR3 region has the DNA TGCGCCAGCGGGGAAAGTATTTTGTCGCAAGAGACCCAGTACTTC. This sequence encodes CASGESILSQETQYF.

This clonotype showed up many times. The chain recombines TRBV6-2 or TRBV6-3 with TRBJ2-5; D is undetermined. The germline V gene encodes CDR1 MNHEY and CDR2 SVGEGT. With 2 bases removed from V and 5 bases from J, the gap between germline ends came to 9 bases. The CDR3 is 13 amino acids. CDR3 residues: CASSYELGETQYF. The CDR3 DNA is TGTGCCAGCAGTTACGAGTTGGGTGAGACCCAGTACTTC.

The chain employs TRBV19 and TRBJ1-1; TRBD1 matches at 9 bases. The V gene end was trimmed by 2 bases and the J gene end by 4 bases; junction bases not matched to a gene: 11. Germline V gene lookup returns CDR1 LNHDA and CDR2 SQIVND (reference sequence). CDR3 length equals 17 residues. The CDR3 sequence is CASSIPGQGPRGTEAFF. CDR3 DNA: TGTGCCAGTAGTATACCCGGACAGGGGCCTAGGGGCACTGAAGCTTTCTTT.

V gene TRBV18 combines with J gene TRBJ1-6; 7 positions agree with TRBD1. The trim removed 5 bases at V and 5 bases at J, leaving 6 bases unmatched. The germline V gene encodes CDR1 KGHSH and CDR2 LQKENI. The CDR3 contains 15 residues. The CDR3 sequence is CASSSTGQHNSPLHF. The CDR3 DNA is TGTGCCAGCTCATCTACGGGACAGCATAATTCACCCCTCCACTTT.

This clonotype has a count of ten or more. V usage is TRBV7-8 and J usage is TRBJ2-5; 11 bases line up with TRBD2. The CDR3 loop spans 16 amino acids. The germline CDR1 and CDR2 sequences are SGHVS and FQNEAQ. Trimming cost V 6 bases and J 5 bases; bases outside gene matches: 11. CDR3 residues: CASSLPLAGGGETQYF. The DNA of the CDR3 is TGTGCCAGCAGTTTACCTCTAGCGGGAGGAGGGGAGACCCAGTACTTC.

This clonotype was observed many times. The genes are TRBV7-9 and TRBJ2-1; perhaps D is TRBD1 or TRBD2 (5 bases each). The CDR3 has 15 amino acids. CDR1 is SEHNR and CDR2 is FQNEAQ in the germline V gene (reference sequence). The V end was cut by 1 base, the J end by 10 bases, with 17 bases between. This CDR3 reads CASSLGLGAAPEQFF. For the CDR3, the DNA is TGTGCCAGCAGCTTAGGACTCGGGGCAGCACCAGAGCAGTTCTTC.

Comments on this clonotype: A junction end diverges from the germline sequence, so it may reflect a read error. V gene TRBV28 combines with J gene TRBJ1-2; D is unresolved. The V gene's germline CDR1 is MDHEN and CDR2 SYDVKM. There are 11 residues in the CDR3. This CDR3 is CASSLGYGYAF. Here the CDR3 DNA reads TGTGCCAGCAGTTTAGGGTATGGCTACGCCTTC.

This clonotype was seen more than once but under ten times. The rearrangement uses TRBV18 and TRBJ2-2, with TRBD1 identical over 9 bases. J lost 3 bases, V lost 5 bases, and 7 bases had no gene match. The CDR3 sequence is 16 residues long. CDR1 and CDR2 from the germline V gene are KGHSH and LQKENI. CDR3 sequence reads: CASSARTGVDTGELFF. The CDR3 DNA follows: TGTGCCAGCTCAGCCCGGACAGGGGTTGACACCGGGGAGCTGTTTTTT.

Of note for this clonotype: One base away lies a much larger clone, so this may be a sequencing read error. V and J are TRBV30 and TRBJ2-5, with 7 nucleotides matching TRBD2. CDR3 length: 11 residues. CDR1 GTSNPN and CDR2 SVGIG come from the germline V gene (reference sequence). The CDR3 region has the DNA TGTGCCTGGCGGGGGGACGCGACCCGGTACTTC. As protein: CAWRGDATRYF.

The CDR3 spells CASRGDAGPLHF. CDR3 DNA sequence: TGTGCCAGCAGAGGAGACGCAGGACCCCTCCACTTT. The chain carries TRBV6-2 or TRBV6-3 and TRBJ1-6; D not certain. Germline V gene data show CDR1 as MNHEY and CDR2 as SVGEGT. V shed 6 bases and J shed 12 bases, with 12 bases lying between them. This CDR3 is built from 12 residues.

Only a few counts were recorded for this clonotype. The chain recombines TRBV6-7 with TRBJ2-1; D not certain. TRBV6-7 is reported as an ORF; its role is uncertain. The V gene lost 8 bases and the J gene lost 9 bases, with 11 bases spanning the gap. This CDR3 is 11 amino acids long. CDR3 bases: TGTGCCAGCGGTGTAGTAACTGAGCAGTTCTTC. It specifies CASGVVTEQFF.

In its sample, this clonotype was seen many times. This sequence joins TRBV5-4 and TRBJ2-5; 7 positions agree with TRBD1. Germline V gene lookup returns CDR1 SGHNT and CDR2 YYREEE (reference sequence). The CDR3 spans 14 residues. The V segment lost 3 bases and the J segment 2 bases; nucleotides outside the gene matches: 4. CDR3 sequence (DNA): TGTGCCAGCAGCTCGACAGGGTTTCAAGAGACCCAGTACTTC. This codes for CASSSTGFQETQYF.